Following are 17 T cell receptor beta chains from one sample sequenced in a study of cytomegalovirus exposure and HLA in healthy donors (TCRdb year 2017). The method was the immunoSEQ multiplex PCR assay. For the multiplex PCR, a mixture combining 60 forward primers for TCR Vbeta segments and 13 reverse primers for TCR Jbeta segments was used. TCRdb provides this immuneACCESS table in a form limited to in-frame rearrangements. Some clones are lacking; in checked studies, under half of them reflect an unresolved V gene, and why the rest are absent is not known. The sample table records about 33,000 clones. The ten top clones hold roughly 3.5% of the sample. The sequencing input was PBMCs. These receptors originate from a man aged 35-49 years in good health and CMV-seronegative.

The V gene is TRBV4-1, the J gene TRBJ2-3, with D possibly being TRBD2 (6 bases). Germline CDR1 is MGHRA and CDR2 is YSYEKL. V lost 0 bases and J 1 base, leaving 14 bases between the germline ends. This CDR3 contains 17 residues. CDR3 nucleotide sequence: TGCGCCAGCAGCCAAGATCTTACGGGGGAAGGCACAGATACGCAGTATTTT. Its translation is CASSQDLTGEGTDTQYF.

The CDR3 sequence is CASSYSPALEAEAFF. The CDR3 nucleotides are TGTGCCAGCAGTTACTCGCCCGCCCTGGAGGCTGAAGCTTTCTTT. The V call is TRBV6-5, the J call TRBJ1-1; the D is unclear. CDR1 and CDR2 (germline): MNHEY, SVGAGI. CDR3 length equals 15 residues. V was cut by 0 bases and J by 6 bases, with 14 bases left in between.

The chain employs TRBV28 and TRBJ1-5, with a weak D call TRBD1 (6 bases). Per the germline V gene, CDR1 is MDHEN and CDR2 is SYDVKM. V shed 1 base and J shed 7 bases, with 11 bases lying between them. This CDR3 region has 14 residues. In nucleotides, the CDR3 is TGTGCCAGCAGTTTATCCACAGGGCGGCAGCCCCAGCATTTT. The encoded protein is CASSLSTGRQPQHF.

This chain connects TRBV29-1 to TRBJ2-7, with 13 bases that match TRBD2. Trimming removed 6 bases from V and 4 bases from J; junction bases left unmatched: 15. Germline V gives CDR1 SQVTM, CDR2 ANQGSEA. The CDR3 runs to 17 residues. In DNA form, the CDR3 reads TGCAGCGTCCTTGGACTAGCGGGAGCGGTTAGGGGGTACGAGCAGTACTTC. It yields the protein CSVLGLAGAVRGYEQYF.

The gene calls are TRBV19 and TRBJ2-7, with a tentative D call TRBD1 (6 bases). Trimming left V 5 bases short and J 2 bases short, with 13 bases between. This CDR3 region has 14 residues. Germline-derived CDR1 and CDR2 are LNHDA and SQIVND (reference sequence). The DNA of the CDR3 is TGTGCCAGTAGTCCTAGGGGGAATACCTACGAGCAGTACTTC. Amino acid sequence: CASSPRGNTYEQYF.

CDR3 in DNA: TGTGCCAGCAGTTACTCGACTTCCAGGGATGGCTACACCTTC. Protein product: CASSYSTSRDGYTF. The chain has TRBV6-6 and TRBJ1-2, with D perhaps matching TRBD1 (5 bases). The CDR3 is 14 amino acids. V gave up 0 bases and J gave up 6 bases, with 11 bases separating them. The germline CDR1 and CDR2 sequences are MNHNY and SVGAGI (reference sequence).

This rearrangement joins TRBV5-6 to TRBJ1-2; 10 positions agree with TRBD1. CDR1 is SGHDT and CDR2 is YYEEEE in the germline V gene. J gave up 4 bases and V 4 bases, and 7 bases lay outside the gene matches. The CDR3 spans 15 residues. The DNA of the CDR3 is TGTGCCAGCAGCGCCCGGGACAGGGGCGGCTATGGCTACACCTTC. Its protein product is CASSARDRGGYGYTF.

This chain links TRBV5-4 with TRBJ1-5, with D possibly being TRBD1 (5 bases). This CDR3 is built from 16 residues. Germline V gene sequence: CDR1 SGHNT, CDR2 YYREEE (reference sequence). V was clipped by 1 base and J by 2 bases, with 13 bases between them. The CDR3 DNA reads as TGTGCCAGCAGCTTGATGGGGGGAGCTGGCAATCAGCCCCAGCATTTT. Translated: CASSLMGGAGNQPQHF.

The J gene is TRBJ2-7, the V gene TRBV25-1, with a possible D match to TRBD2 (6 bases). The CDR3 sequence is 14 residues long. Germline lookup yields CDR1 MGHDK and CDR2 SYGVNS. V was cut by 4 bases and J by 9 bases, with 19 bases left in between. The CDR3 region is CASSVRESSWVQYF. In nucleotides, the CDR3 is TGTGCCAGCAGTGTCCGGGAGAGTAGTTGGGTGCAGTACTTC.

The J gene is TRBJ1-1, the V gene TRBV30; 9 bases line up with TRBD1. Losses at the gene ends were 3 bases for V and 3 bases for J; bases not matched to a gene: 8. The CDR3 totals 15 residues. CDR1 is GTSNPN, CDR2 SVGIG, per germline (reference sequence). CDR3 DNA sequence: TGTGCCTGGAGCGGAGGGGACAGGGCAGACACTGAAGCTTTCTTT. It translates to CAWSGGDRADTEAFF. Supplemented by reference TRBV30 and TRBJ1-1, the full variable domain reads SQTIHQWPATLVQPVGSPLSLECTVEGTSNPNLYWYRQAAGRGLQLLFYSVGIGQISSEVPQNLSASRPQDRQFILSSKKLLLSDSGFYLCAWSGGDRADTEAFFGQGTRLTVV.

The chain employs TRBV7-9 and TRBJ2-7; 7 bases align to TRBD1. After removal of 5 bases from V and 1 base from J, the junction contained 11 bases not matched to a gene. CDR3 size: 16 residues. Germline V gives CDR1 SEHNR, CDR2 FQNEAQ (reference sequence). The CDR3 reads CASSPPPGQRSYEQYF. The CDR3 nucleotides are TGTGCCAGCAGCCCCCCGCCGGGACAGCGATCCTACGAGCAGTACTTC.

The V and J genes are TRBV11-2 and TRBJ1-2; 7 positions agree with TRBD1. From germline, CDR1 is SGHAT and CDR2 FQNNGV. CDR3 length: 15 residues. After removal of 5 bases from V and 4 bases from J, the junction contained 10 bases not matched to a gene. CDR3 DNA sequence: TGTGCCAGCAGCCCCCGGACAGGTTATGGCTATGGCTACACCTTC. Translation gives CASSPRTGYGYGYTF.

The V gene is TRBV28, the J gene TRBJ1-5; TRBD1 agrees at 12 bases. Germline assignment: CDR1 MDHEN and CDR2 SYDVKM. V gave up 5 bases and J gave up 7 bases; unmatched junction bases: 12. CDR3 length: 17 amino acids. The CDR3 reads CASSKRDRGHLQQPQHF. The CDR3 region has the DNA TGTGCCAGCAGTAAAAGGGACAGGGGGCATCTCCAACAGCCCCAGCATTTT. The variable domain in full, completed from reference TRBV28 and TRBJ1-5, reads DVKVTQSSRYLVKRTGEKVFLECVQDMDHENMFWYRQDPGLGLRLIYFSYDVKMKEKGDIPEGYSVSREKKERFSLILESASTNQTSMYLCASSKRDRGHLQQPQHFGDGTRLSIL.

V is TRBV19 and J is TRBJ1-1; TRBD1 is a possible D gene (5 bases). Trimming cost V 3 bases and J 5 bases, with 13 bases left between them. Germline loops: CDR1 LNHDA, CDR2 SQIVND (reference sequence). CDR3 size: 14 residues. The CDR3 DNA reads TGTGCCAGTAGTATCCAGGGCTTCGGAACTGAAGCTTTCTTT. It codes for CASSIQGFGTEAFF.

The chain combines TRBV18 with TRBJ2-7; possible D gene TRBD2, 5 bases. The CDR3 runs 14 residues. Germline CDR1 KGHSH, CDR2 LQKENI. V lost 3 bases to trimming and J lost 2 bases, with 11 bases between them. The CDR3: CASSPLDGTYEQYF. The CDR3 DNA follows: TGTGCCAGCTCACCGCTAGACGGGACCTACGAGCAGTACTTC.

The chain recombines TRBV18 with TRBJ1-2; 8 bases fit TRBD1. V dropped 3 bases and J dropped 3; count of bases not matched to a gene: 3. Germline V gene sequence: CDR1 KGHSH, CDR2 LQKENI. CDR3 length: 14 residues. CDR3 residues: CASSPDRAHYGYTF. In DNA form, the CDR3 reads TGTGCCAGCTCACCGGACAGGGCCCACTATGGCTACACCTTC.

V gene TRBV7-2 combines with J gene TRBJ2-1; tentatively, D is TRBD1 (5 bases). The V and J ends lost 7 bases and 5 bases respectively, with 15 bases between them. The CDR3 has 14 amino acids. Germline CDR1 reads SGHTA; CDR2 reads FQGNSA. This chain's CDR3 is CASIDQDSDNEQFF. The CDR3 coding sequence is TGTGCCAGCATCGATCAAGACAGCGACAATGAGCAGTTCTTC.